Below are 16 T cell receptor beta chains sequenced from a single sample in a study of cytomegalovirus exposure and HLA in healthy donors. Clones were sequenced by immunoSEQ multiplex PCR, and TCRdb holds only the in-frame ones, with some missing. In the table there are 300,000 to 350,000 clones, approximately 88% of which are singletons. Sequences were obtained from PBMCs. These receptors all come from a man aged 30 to 39 in good health and CMV-seronegative.

The chain combines TRBV2 with TRBJ1-5; 8 bases agree with TRBD1. This CDR3 has 15 residues. The junction had 8 bases not matched to a gene; V was cut back by 4 bases and J by 6 bases. Per germline, CDR1 SNHLY and CDR2 FYNNEI. The CDR3 region is CASSVDRGGGQPQHF. The CDR3 region has the DNA TGTGCCAGCAGTGTCGACAGGGGTGGAGGTCAGCCCCAGCATTTT.

This chain links TRBV7-2 with TRBJ2-7, with D maybe TRBD1 (6 bases). This CDR3 has 16 residues. V lost 5 bases and J lost 2, with 19 bases in between. Germline values: CDR1 SGHTA, CDR2 FQGNSA. The CDR3 sequence: CASSPHIGQRPYEQYF. CDR3 nucleotides: TGTGCCAGCAGCCCCCACATCGGACAGCGCCCCTACGAGCAGTACTTC.

The V gene is TRBV6-5, the J gene TRBJ1-2; tentative D call: TRBD1 (6 bases). V lost 4 bases, J lost 5 bases, and 8 bases lay in between. CDR1 is MNHEY and CDR2 is SVGAGI in the germline V gene. The CDR3 runs 12 residues. CDR3: CASSLDRYGYTF. Written as DNA, the CDR3 is TGTGCCAGCAGTTTGGACAGATATGGCTACACCTTC.

The genes are TRBV11-2 and TRBJ2-1, with 10 bases aligning to TRBD1. The CDR3 length is 16 residues. Germline CDR1 is SGHAT and CDR2 is FQNNGV. The trim removed 6 bases at V and 1 base at J, leaving 6 bases unmatched. This chain's CDR3 is CASRRQGAGSYNEQFF. CDR3 sequence (DNA): TGTGCCAGCAGAAGACAGGGGGCCGGATCCTACAATGAGCAGTTCTTC.

The chain uses TRBV6-1 and TRBJ2-7; 7 positions agree with TRBD1. The CDR3 is made up of 12 amino acids. CDR1 and CDR2 from the germline V gene are MNHNS and SASEGT. With 6 bases clipped from V and 5 bases from J, the junction kept 4 bases outside the gene matches. CDR3: CASRPDRDEQYF. Here the CDR3 DNA reads TGTGCCAGCAGACCCGACAGGGACGAGCAGTACTTC.

This rearrangement joins TRBV6-6 to TRBJ2-7; D perhaps matches TRBD1 (6 bases). The CDR3 extends over 13 amino acids. With 5 bases removed from V and 3 bases from J, the gap between germline ends came to 11 bases. Looked up from germline, CDR1 is MNHNY and CDR2 is SVGAGI (reference sequence). CDR3 residues: CASSLRQVYEQYF. The CDR3 nucleotides are TGTGCCAGCAGTCTTAGACAGGTCTACGAGCAGTACTTC.

This clone was observed once. The chain uses TRBV27 and TRBJ2-6; TRBD1 is a possible D gene (6 bases). The CDR3 spans 19 residues. Germline V gene lookup returns CDR1 MNHEY and CDR2 SMNVEV (reference sequence). V lost 3 bases and J lost 0, with 18 bases in between. CDR3 sequence: CASSFSGQSRYSGANVLTF. For the CDR3, the DNA is TGTGCCAGCAGTTTCTCCGGACAGAGCCGCTACTCTGGGGCCAACGTCCTGACTTTC.

With respect to this clone: The same CDR3 also results from other DNA sequences found in this sample. This chain links TRBV5-1 with TRBJ2-5, with D hard to call. The CDR3 is 11 residues long. The V end lost 0 bases, the J end lost 7 bases, and 4 bases lay between the germline ends. Germline V CDR1 and CDR2: SGHRS, YFSETQ. The CDR3 region has the DNA TGCGCCAGCAGCTTGGGCGGGACCCAGTACTTC. Protein product: CASSLGGTQYF.

This chain connects TRBV7-9 to TRBJ2-3; no clear D. The CDR3 has 14 amino acids. V lost 6 bases to trimming and J lost 3 bases, with 13 bases between them. Looked up from germline, CDR1 is SEHNR and CDR2 is FQNEAQ (reference sequence). CDR3 sequence reads: CASSSGIMTDTQYF. DNA of the CDR3: TGTGCCAGCAGTTCGGGTATAATGACAGATACGCAGTATTTT.

This sequence joins TRBV10-3 and TRBJ2-1; no firm D call. V was trimmed by 4 bases and J by 9 bases, leaving 10 bases between them. The CDR3 covers 12 residues. CDR1 ENHRY and CDR2 SYGVKD come from the germline V gene. The CDR3 is CAISAVTSEQFF. The CDR3 DNA sequence: TGTGCCATCAGTGCGGTTACGAGTGAGCAGTTCTTC.

The V and J genes are TRBV15 and TRBJ2-2, with a possible D match to TRBD2 (6 bases). The germline gives CDR1 LNHNV, CDR2 YYDKDF (reference sequence). This CDR3 is built from 15 residues. Trimming removed 2 bases at V and 1 base at J, with 8 bases between. CDR3 in DNA: TGTGCCACCAGCAGAAGACTAGAGAACACCGGGGAGCTGTTTTTT. Translation gives CATSRRLENTGELFF.

The chain employs TRBV6-1 and TRBJ2-7, with 9 nucleotides matching TRBD2. The CDR3 runs to 16 residues. The germline CDR1 and CDR2 sequences are MNHNS and SASEGT. V was pared by 3 bases and J by 3 bases, with 9 bases of the junction left unmatched. CDR3 in DNA: TGTGCCAGCAGTGACCCGGGACTAGCAACAGTCTACGAGCAGTACTTC. Translation gives CASSDPGLATVYEQYF.

This clone was recorded only once. The chain carries TRBV11-3 and TRBJ1-1, with 8 bases that match TRBD1. This CDR3 comprises 13 residues. CDR1 SGHNT and CDR2 YENEEA come from the germline V gene. Trimming removed 5 bases from V and 1 base from J; junction bases left unmatched: 0. CDR3 nucleotide sequence: TGTGCCAGCAGCCAGGGGGCGAACACTGAAGCTTTCTTT. This sequence encodes CASSQGANTEAFF.

The chain carries TRBV19 and TRBJ1-3; D is ambiguous. Germline V gives CDR1 LNHDA, CDR2 SQIVND (reference sequence). The CDR3 loop spans 14 amino acids. V shed 4 bases and J shed 4 bases, with 11 bases lying between them. DNA for the CDR3: TGTGCCAGTAGTAGCACAGTATTCGGAAACACCATATATTTT. Translated: CASSSTVFGNTIYF.

The chain couples TRBV2 to TRBJ2-3; TRBD2 is a possible D gene (5 bases). The germline V gene has CDR1 SNHLY and CDR2 FYNNEI. This CDR3 has 14 residues. V dropped 1 base and J dropped 8 bases, with 13 bases sitting between them. The CDR3 sequence is CASSEGDTGGTQYF. The CDR3, as DNA: TGTGCCAGCAGTGAAGGAGACACCGGAGGTACGCAGTATTTT.

The rearrangement links TRBV9 to TRBJ2-5; TRBD2 agrees at 9 bases. Germline trimming cut 5 bases from V and 2 bases from J; bases unmatched to any gene: 4. Germline loops: CDR1 SGDLS, CDR2 YYNGEE. CDR3 length equals 14 residues. The CDR3 loop is CASSGTSRQETQYF. The CDR3 DNA reads TGTGCCAGCAGTGGGACTAGCCGGCAAGAGACCCAGTACTTC.